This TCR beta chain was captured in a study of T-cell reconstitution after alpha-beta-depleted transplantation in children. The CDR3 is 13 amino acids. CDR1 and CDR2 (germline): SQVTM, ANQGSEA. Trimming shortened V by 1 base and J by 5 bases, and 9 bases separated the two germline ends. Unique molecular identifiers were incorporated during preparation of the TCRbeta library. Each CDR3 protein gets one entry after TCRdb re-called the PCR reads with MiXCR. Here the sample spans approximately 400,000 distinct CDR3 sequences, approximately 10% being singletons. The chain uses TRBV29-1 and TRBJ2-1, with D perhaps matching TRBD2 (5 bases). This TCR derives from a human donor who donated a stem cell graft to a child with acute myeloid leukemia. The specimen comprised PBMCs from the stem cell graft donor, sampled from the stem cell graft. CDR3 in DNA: TGCAGCGTTGAAGTAGTAGCGAACAATGAGCAGTTCTTC. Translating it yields CSVEVVANNEQFF.